One and the same sample provided the 29 T cell receptor beta chains below, sequenced in a study of OX40 agonist ivuxolimab in advanced cancers. This table comes from immunoSEQ multiplex PCR, and its TCRdb copy is limited to in-frame clones, with some not included. This sample yields fewer than 45,000 clones, of which 70% to 90% are seen a single time; roughly 16% belongs to the top ten. Sample: CD4+ or CD8+ T cells sorted from blood, taken in a trial of the OX40 agonist ivuxolimab. Receptors originate from an adult with an advanced solid tumor such as melanoma, head and neck, liver or kidney cancer.

J is TRBJ2-5 and V is TRBV19, with a possible D match to TRBD1 (5 bases). Per the germline V gene, CDR1 is LNHDA and CDR2 is SQIVND (reference sequence). The CDR3 has 13 amino acids. The V end lost 0 bases, the J end lost 5 bases, and 7 bases lay between the germline ends. The CDR3 region has the DNA TGTGCCAGTAGTATAGAAAGGGGCGAGACCCAGTACTTC. It encodes CASSIERGETQYF.

CDR3 loop: CARSLDRGNSPLHF. The CDR3 bases are TGTGCCAGAAGCTTGGACAGGGGAAATTCACCCCTCCACTTT. V gene TRBV5-3 combines with J gene TRBJ1-6; 7 bases match TRBD1. TRBV5-3 is an ORF, with its function uncertain. CDR3 size: 14 residues. Trimming took 0 bases from V and 7 from J; bases not matched to a gene: 1.

The rearrangement uses TRBV25-1 and TRBJ2-5; TRBD2 is a possible D gene (5 bases). Trimming pared 2 bases from V and 4 bases from J, leaving 8 bases between. The length of the CDR3 is 13 residues. Germline V gene data show CDR1 as MGHDK and CDR2 as SYGVNS. The CDR3 DNA sequence: TGTGCCAGCAGTGAAGACGAGGGAGAGACCCAGTACTTC. Translating it yields CASSEDEGETQYF.

This chain joins TRBV9 and TRBJ2-1; a possible D gene is TRBD2 (5 bases). Germline V gene lookup returns CDR1 SGDLS and CDR2 YYNGEE. This CDR3 spans 15 amino acids. V lost 0 bases and J 1 base, leaving 8 bases between the germline ends. Here the CDR3 DNA reads TGTGCCAGCAGCGTAGACCTAGCTTCCTACAATGAGCAGTTCTTC. Translation: CASSVDLASYNEQFF.

The chain recombines TRBV27 with TRBJ2-7; D is perhaps TRBD1 (6 bases). This CDR3 comprises 14 residues. Germline lookup yields CDR1 MNHEY and CDR2 SMNVEV (reference sequence). Trimming shortened V by 3 bases and J by 4 bases, and 13 bases separated the two germline ends. As DNA, the CDR3 is TGTGCCAGCAGTTTTTACAGGGCGAGGTACGAGCAGTACTTC. It encodes CASSFYRARYEQYF.

The chain employs TRBV6-1 and TRBJ2-7, with a weak D call TRBD1 (6 bases). The CDR3 totals 15 residues. Deletions cut 4 bases from V and 3 bases from J, with 16 bases between. Germline CDR1 MNHNS, CDR2 SASEGT. The CDR3 region is CASSAISGTNYEQYF. The DNA for the CDR3 is TGTGCCAGCAGTGCGATATCCGGGACAAACTACGAGCAGTACTTC.

The chain joins TRBV4-1 to TRBJ2-1, with 8 bases aligning to TRBD2. Germline-derived CDR1 and CDR2 are MGHRA and YSYEKL. V trimming: 4 bases; J trimming: 7 bases; junction bases outside the gene matches: 12. CDR3 length equals 16 residues. The CDR3 loop is CASSLIAGPGANEQFF. CDR3 bases: TGCGCCAGCAGCCTTATAGCGGGACCTGGGGCTAATGAGCAGTTCTTC.

V and J are TRBV27 and TRBJ2-7, with 7 bases aligning to TRBD1. With V trimmed by 3 bases and J by 0 bases, 5 bases remained unmatched. Germline V gene lookup returns CDR1 MNHEY and CDR2 SMNVEV (reference sequence). The CDR3 has 15 amino acids. For the CDR3, the DNA is TGTGCCAGCAGTTTCGGGTGGGACAGCTCCTACGAGCAGTACTTC. This translates into CASSFGWDSSYEQYF.

This clone was counted a single time. This sequence joins TRBV20-1 and TRBJ2-7; D unclear. Looked up from germline, CDR1 is DFQATT and CDR2 is SNEGSKA (reference sequence). The CDR3 runs to 11 residues. Trimming took 4 bases from V and 2 from J, leaving 6 bases between them. CDR3 in amino acids: CSATQPYEQYF. CDR3 DNA: TGCAGTGCTACCCAACCCTACGAGCAGTACTTC.

The chain recombines TRBV5-1 with TRBJ1-3; D is perhaps TRBD1 (5 bases). Trimming cost V 4 bases and J 0 bases, with 17 bases left between them. CDR1 and CDR2 from the germline V gene are SGHRS and YFSETQ. The CDR3 is made up of 17 amino acids. CDR3 bases: TGCGCCAGCAGCCGCGGGAGGGGATCAGGCTCTGGAAACACCATATATTTT. Amino acid sequence: CASSRGRGSGSGNTIYF.

J is TRBJ1-2 and V is TRBV4-1; D is ambiguous. Germline CDR1 reads MGHRA; CDR2 reads YSYEKL. This CDR3 comprises 15 residues. V shed 4 bases and J shed 4 bases, with 16 bases lying between them. The DNA for the CDR3 is TGCGCCAGCAGCCCACAACCCGCAGTGGCCTATGGCTACACCTTC. Translating gives CASSPQPAVAYGYTF.

V is TRBV7-6 and J is TRBJ1-3; D gene unclear. V was clipped by 1 base and J by 1 base, with 11 bases between them. Germline CDR1 reads SGHVS; CDR2 reads FNYEAQ. The CDR3 has 16 residues. The CDR3 spells CASSLEMADSGNTIYF. The CDR3 region has the DNA TGTGCCAGCAGCTTAGAGATGGCGGATTCTGGAAACACCATATATTTT.

The chain links TRBV7-9 to TRBJ1-2, with D perhaps TRBD1 (6 bases). Deletions cut 2 bases from V and 4 bases from J, with 17 bases between. Germline CDR1 and CDR2: SEHNR and FQNEAQ (reference sequence). The CDR3 has 16 residues. The CDR3 here is CASSLSAGGGRYGYTF. The CDR3 DNA follows: TGTGCCAGCAGCTTATCGGCCGGGGGGGGCCGCTATGGCTACACCTTC.

The chain has TRBV11-2 and TRBJ1-1, with D possibly matching TRBD1 (6 bases). The CDR3 extends over 16 amino acids. Trimming shortened V by 3 bases and J by 8 bases, and 22 bases separated the two germline ends. The germline V gene has CDR1 SGHAT and CDR2 FQNNGV. The CDR3 nucleotides read TGTGCCAGCAGCTTCCGGGACATCCCTGAAAGGGGAGAAGCTTTCTTT. Amino acids: CASSFRDIPERGEAFF.

This chain uses TRBV5-8 with TRBJ1-2, with 7 bases that match TRBD1. Looked up from germline, CDR1 is SGHTS and CDR2 is YDEGEE. This CDR3 spans 13 amino acids. J gave up 4 bases and V 4 bases, and 4 bases lay outside the gene matches. CDR3 amino acids: CASSPGQLYGYTF. CDR3 coding DNA: TGTGCCAGCAGCCCGGGACAGCTCTATGGCTACACCTTC.

The chain is built from TRBV13 and TRBJ1-1, with TRBD1 identical over 10 bases. Germline lookup yields CDR1 PRHDT and CDR2 FYEKMQ (reference sequence). The CDR3 consists of 14 residues. J gave up 5 bases and V 5 bases, and 5 bases lay outside the gene matches. CDR3 DNA sequence: TGTGCCAGCAGCCATCGGGACAGGGGAACTGAAGCTTTCTTT. It specifies CASSHRDRGTEAFF.

The table lists this clone with a count of one. V usage is TRBV14 and J usage is TRBJ2-7; D is unresolved. CDR3 size: 11 residues. V dropped 4 bases and J dropped 2 bases, with 3 bases sitting between them. Germline values: CDR1 SGHDN, CDR2 FVKESK. The DNA of the CDR3 is TGTGCCAGCAGCCGGACCTACGAGCAGTACTTC. Translation: CASSRTYEQYF. The full variable domain, with the rest looked up from reference TRBV14 and TRBJ2-7, is EAGVTQFPSHSVIEKGQTVTLRCDPISGHDNLYWYRRVMGKEIKFLLHFVKESKQDESGMPNNRFLAERTGGTYSTLKVQPAELEDSGVYFCASSRTYEQYFGPGTRLTVT.

The CDR3 spells CASSPGPGNQPQHF. In DNA, the CDR3 is TGTGCCAGCTCCCCCGGGCCCGGCAATCAGCCCCAGCATTTT. V usage is TRBV18 and J usage is TRBJ1-5; D not certain. Per germline, CDR1 KGHSH and CDR2 LQKENI. The CDR3 length is 14 residues. V was shortened by 6 bases and J by 2 bases, with 11 bases between the two germline ends.

Turning to this clone: At one end, the junction sequence differs from germline, possibly due to a read error. J is TRBJ2-3 and V is TRBV27; 10 positions match TRBD2. Germline V gene data show CDR1 as MNHEY and CDR2 as SMNVEV (reference sequence). The CDR3 loop spans 18 amino acids. The CDR3 coding sequence is TGTGCCAGTAGTTTAGGACCCGGTAGCGGGGGGTCGGCAAATACGCAGTATTTT. It specifies CASSLGPGSGGSANTQYF.

The chain uses TRBV10-3 and TRBJ2-1; 10 bases agree with TRBD2. The CDR3 spans 17 residues. Germline CDR1 reads ENHRY; CDR2 reads SYGVKD. With V trimmed by 10 bases and J by 1 base, 13 bases remained unmatched. The CDR3 region has the DNA TGTGCCACCTCGACTAGCGGGCAAATCCAATCCTACAATGAGCAGTTCTTC. This encodes CATSTSGQIQSYNEQFF.

The chain combines TRBV6-5 with TRBJ1-1; no definite D call. CDR3 length: 13 amino acids. The ends were cut back, 2 bases at V and 1 base at J, with 5 bases in the middle. CDR1 is MNHEY and CDR2 is SVGAGI in the germline V gene. In nucleotides, the CDR3 is TGTGCCAGCAGTTACACAGAGAACACTGAAGCTTTCTTT. It yields the protein CASSYTENTEAFF.

CDR3 sequence (DNA): TGTGCCAGCAGTTTAGGGGGGAACACTGAAGCTTTCTTT. Its protein is CASSLGGNTEAFF. The chain joins TRBV27 to TRBJ1-1; D perhaps matches TRBD1 (5 bases). The V and J ends lost 2 bases and 1 base respectively, with 5 bases between them. The CDR3 is 13 amino acids. Germline CDR1 is MNHEY and CDR2 is SMNVEV (reference sequence).

The chain employs TRBV18 and TRBJ2-7; perhaps TRBD1 as D (6 bases). Germline lookup yields CDR1 KGHSH and CDR2 LQKENI. Trimming stripped 8 bases from V and 0 bases from J, with 23 bases between. This CDR3 has 17 residues. The CDR3 sequence: CASPQPTGPTGSYEQYF. CDR3 bases: TGTGCCAGCCCACAACCGACAGGCCCTACAGGCTCCTACGAGCAGTACTTC.

This clone was seen only once. The chain uses TRBV9 and TRBJ2-1; possibly TRBD2 for D (6 bases). This CDR3 has 12 residues. The V gene's germline CDR1 is SGDLS and CDR2 YYNGEE. Trimming pared 3 bases from V and 9 bases from J, leaving 10 bases between. In DNA, the CDR3 is TGTGCCAGCAGCGAGGGAGGCCCTGAGCAGTTCTTC. Residues: CASSEGGPEQFF.

The chain combines TRBV27 with TRBJ2-3, with 14 bases lining up with TRBD2. The CDR3 length is 18 residues. After removal of 7 bases from V and 6 bases from J, the junction contained 15 bases not matched to a gene. CDR1 and CDR2 from the germline V gene are MNHEY and SMNVEV (reference sequence). The CDR3 region has the DNA TGTGCCAGCACCTATACAGGGACTAGCGGGGGCATGGGGGATACGCAGTATTTT. It is translated as CASTYTGTSGGMGDTQYF.

V usage is TRBV7-9 and J usage is TRBJ2-1; TRBD2 agrees at 14 bases. J lost 5 bases, V lost 5 bases, and 11 bases had no gene match. The CDR3 has 18 residues. CDR1 and CDR2 from the germline V gene are SEHNR and FQNEAQ (reference sequence). As DNA, the CDR3 is TGTGCCAGCAGCGCTCGAAACGGACTAGCGGGAGGCAACAATGAGCAGTTCTTC. Protein sequence: CASSARNGLAGGNNEQFF.

V usage is TRBV5-4 and J usage is TRBJ1-3, with 8 bases lining up with TRBD1. The CDR3 is made up of 15 amino acids. CDR1 is SGHNT, CDR2 YYREEE, per germline (reference sequence). The V and J ends lost 4 bases and 0 bases, in that order; junction bases with no gene match: 3. CDR3 protein: CASSLDRGSGNTIYF. CDR3 nucleotide sequence: TGTGCCAGCAGCCTAGACAGGGGCTCTGGAAACACCATATATTTT.

The V gene is TRBV21-1, the J gene TRBJ1-2. TRBV21-1 is described as a pseudogene. The CDR3 covers 13 residues. In DNA form, the CDR3 reads TGTGCCAGTGAAGCTCAGAATGGGTATGGCTACACCTTC. It specifies CASEAQNGYGYTF.

V usage is TRBV29-1 and J usage is TRBJ2-7; perhaps TRBD2 as D (6 bases). The CDR3 length is 12 residues. Trimming left V 7 bases short and J 6 bases short, with 16 bases between. CDR1 and CDR2 (germline): SQVTM, ANQGSEA. The CDR3 sequence: CSADPGEGEQYF. CDR3 DNA: TGCAGCGCCGATCCGGGAGAGGGCGAGCAGTACTTC.